This T cell receptor (beta chain) came from a study of T cell changes during pregnancy in multiple sclerosis. Germline CDR1 LGHNA, CDR2 YSLEER. Trimming shortened V by 2 bases and J by 0 bases, and 8 bases separated the two germline ends. This CDR3 is 16 amino acids long. Produced via immunoSEQ multiplex PCR; TCRdb's table is partial and in-frame only. The table records about 79,000 clones, about 89% of them present only once. The gene calls are TRBV4-3 and TRBJ2-6, with D perhaps matching TRBD1 (6 bases). This sequence was found in a female donor with multiple sclerosis, enrolled in a pregnancy study. This specimen was CD4+ T cells from peripheral blood mononuclear cells, taken in the second trimester of pregnancy. For the CDR3, the DNA is TGCGCCAGCAGCCAACGACAGGTCTCTGGGGCCAACGTCCTGACTTTC. It is translated as CASSQRQVSGANVLTF.